These T cell receptor beta chains were read from a single sample in a study of cytomegalovirus exposure and HLA in healthy donors. Profiling relied on immunoSEQ multiplex PCR, and the TCRdb table lists in-frame clones only, not all of them. The table lists tens of thousands of clones, approximately 94% of them singletons. Sequencing was performed on PBMCs. All receptors derive from a man between 18 and 29 years old in good health and CMV-seropositive. Each CDR3 is given with its conserved first and last residue. D genes are given only for firm matches. Size values are once, few and many counts, or a class for expanded clones, and some rows have none.

d_call	clone_size	v_call	j_call	cdr3_nt	cdr3_aa
TRBD2	.	TRBV30	TRBJ2-3	TGTGCCTGGAAGCGTCTAGCGGTTCAGGATACGCAGTATTTT	CAWKRLAVQDTQYF
TRBD1	.	TRBV5-1	TRBJ2-5	TGCGCCAGCAGCTTGTATGGACAGGGGGCGGGAGAGACCCAGTACTTC	CASSLYGQGAGETQYF
.	.	TRBV18	TRBJ1-4	TGTGCCAGCTCACCCCTGAGGGATGAAAAACTGTTTTTT	CASSPLRDEKLFF
.	.	TRBV7-9	TRBJ1-2	TGTGCCAGCAGCTCAACAGAGACCTATGGCTACACCTTC	CASSSTETYGYTF
TRBD1	.	TRBV4-1	TRBJ2-3	TGCGCCAGCAGCGAGACAGGGGGAGGCGCAGATACGCAGTATTTT	CASSETGGGADTQYF
.	.	TRBV4-1	TRBJ2-7	TGCGCCAGCAGCCAAGTCACAGGGGGGGGGTCCTACGAGCAGTACTTC	CASSQVTGGGSYEQYF
TRBD2	.	TRBV28	TRBJ2-3	TGTGCCAGCAGTCTGCCGGCGGGAGGGATCACAGATACGCAGTATTTT	CASSLPAGGITDTQYF
.	.	TRBV4-2	TRBJ2-7	TGTGCCAGCAGCCCAACGGGACAAAATTACGAGCAGTACTTC	CASSPTGQNYEQYF
TRBD1	.	TRBV5-4	TRBJ1-4	TGTGCCAGCAGCTTGGACAGGGGGCGGAGAAATGAAAAACTGTTTTTT	CASSLDRGRRNEKLFF
.	.	TRBV7-9	TRBJ1-2	TGTGCCAGCAGCTTAGGGGAGTACTATGGCTACACCTTC	CASSLGEYYGYTF
.	.	TRBV5-1	TRBJ1-4	TGCGCCAGCAGCTTCGGAGGGGAACTGTTTTTT	CASSFGGELFF
TRBD2	.	TRBV27	TRBJ2-5	TGTGCCAGCAGGATCTACACGGGGGGGGAGACCCAGTACTTC	CASRIYTGGETQYF
.	.	TRBV2	TRBJ1-6	TGTGCCAGCCGAGGCAGTAATAATTCACCCCTCCACTTT	CASRGSNNSPLHF
TRBD1	.	TRBV18	TRBJ2-5	TGTGCCAGCTCACCCGGGACAGCTTATGAGACCCAGTACTTC	CASSPGTAYETQYF
.	.	TRBV11-2	TRBJ1-4	TGTGCCAGCAGCCTAGGAGGAGAAAAACTGTTTTTT	CASSLGGEKLFF
.	.	TRBV27	TRBJ2-5	TGTGCCAGCAGAGGAGTTGATCAAGAGACCCAGTACTTC	CASRGVDQETQYF
TRBD2	.	TRBV9	TRBJ2-2	TGTGCCAGCAGCGACCGCCGCGGGAGTCCCCCCGGGGAGCTGTTTTTT	CASSDRRGSPPGELFF
TRBD1	.	TRBV7-2	TRBJ2-3	TGTGCCAGCACCCGTCAACCGGGACAGCAAGTTACCTTCAGGGATACGCAGTATTTT	CASTRQPGQQVTFRDTQYF
.	once	TRBV11-2	TRBJ1-1	TGTGCCAGCAGCTTTCTCCGCGAGGACACTGAAGCTTTCTTT	CASSFLREDTEAFF
TRBD1	.	TRBV11-2	TRBJ1-5	TGTGCCAGCAGAATCTTCTGGGGACAGGGGGAAGGGCAGCCCCAGCATTTT	CASRIFWGQGEGQPQHF
TRBD1	.	TRBV5-1	TRBJ2-7	TGCGCCAGCAGCTTGGGCGGGACAGGGGGTTACGAGCAGTACTTC	CASSLGGTGGYEQYF
TRBD1	.	TRBV12-5	TRBJ1-2	TGTGCTAGTGGTTCGACCCCAACGACAGGGCGAAATGGCTACACCTTC	CASGSTPTTGRNGYTF
.	.	TRBV5-1	TRBJ2-2	TGCGCCAGCCGCGCCACGGGAGACACCGGGGAGCTGTTTTTT	CASRATGDTGELFF
TRBD1	.	TRBV19	TRBJ2-7	TGTGCCAGTAGGTTACAGGGGGCTAAATCCTACGAGCAGTACTTC	CASRLQGAKSYEQYF
TRBD2	.	TRBV7-9	TRBJ2-7	TGTGCCAGCAGCTGGGAGGGTATTGACGAGCAGTACTTC	CASSWEGIDEQYF
.	few	TRBV29-1	TRBJ2-2	TGCAGCGTTGGCGGGGTCCTGAACACCGGGGAGCTGTTTTTT	CSVGGVLNTGELFF
.	.	TRBV9	TRBJ1-6	TGTGCCAGCAGCGTAGAGGGGCAGCCACCCCTCCACTTT	CASSVEGQPPLHF
.	.	TRBV9	TRBJ2-5	TGTGCCAGCAGCGTGGACTACCGTCAAGAGACCCAGTACTTC	CASSVDYRQETQYF
.	.	TRBV7-6	TRBJ2-7	TGTGCCAGCAGTGTTGGGCCTGTGGACTACGAGCAGTACTTC	CASSVGPVDYEQYF
.	.	TRBV27	TRBJ1-5	TGTGCCAGCAGTCCCGGACTCAGCAATCAGCCCCAGCATTTT	CASSPGLSNQPQHF
.	.	TRBV4-1	TRBJ1-1	TGCGCCAGCAGCCAATCGGGTCTCGGTCGAGCTTTCTTT	CASSQSGLGRAFF
.	.	TRBV7-7	TRBJ2-7	TGTGCTAGCAGCTTACGGGACACTTTACCCTACGAGCAGTACTTC	CASSLRDTLPYEQYF
.	.	TRBV4-2	TRBJ1-1	TGTGCCAGCAGCCAAGATCTTGACACGTACACTGAAGCTTTCTTT	CASSQDLDTYTEAFF
.	.	TRBV5-6	TRBJ2-5	TGTGCCAGCAGCTTGGTACTAGCCCAAGAGACCCAGTACTTC	CASSLVLAQETQYF
TRBD1	.	TRBV2	TRBJ1-2	TGTGCCAGCAGTGAAAGGGGGCAGGTCTTTAGCTATGGCTACACCTTC	CASSERGQVFSYGYTF
TRBD1	.	TRBV4-1	TRBJ2-5	TGCGCCAGCAGCCAAGGGAACAGGGGGCTAGAAGAGACCCAGTACTTC	CASSQGNRGLEETQYF
.	once	TRBV5-1	TRBJ2-1	TGCGCCAGCAGCTTGGGGCCCCAGGGCAATGAGCAGTTCTTC	CASSLGPQGNEQFF
TRBD2	.	TRBV4-2	TRBJ2-5	TGTGCCAGCAGCCAAAGCCATTGGACTAGGGAAGAGACCCAGTACTTC	CASSQSHWTREETQYF
TRBD2	.	TRBV11-3	TRBJ2-3	TGTGCCAGCAGCTTAAGGGCGGGAGGGCCGCAAGATACGCAGTATTTT	CASSLRAGGPQDTQYF
.	.	TRBV6-5	TRBJ1-5	TGTGCCAGCAGTTACTCGCGACTCCAGCCCCAGCATTTT	CASSYSRLQPQHF
TRBD1	.	TRBV28	TRBJ1-2	TGTGCCAGCAGTTTAGGACAGGGGGGACATAGCGCCTTC	CASSLGQGGHSAF
TRBD2	.	TRBV6-1	TRBJ2-3	TGTGCCAGCAGTGTAGGACTAGGGTCAGATACGCAGTATTTT	CASSVGLGSDTQYF